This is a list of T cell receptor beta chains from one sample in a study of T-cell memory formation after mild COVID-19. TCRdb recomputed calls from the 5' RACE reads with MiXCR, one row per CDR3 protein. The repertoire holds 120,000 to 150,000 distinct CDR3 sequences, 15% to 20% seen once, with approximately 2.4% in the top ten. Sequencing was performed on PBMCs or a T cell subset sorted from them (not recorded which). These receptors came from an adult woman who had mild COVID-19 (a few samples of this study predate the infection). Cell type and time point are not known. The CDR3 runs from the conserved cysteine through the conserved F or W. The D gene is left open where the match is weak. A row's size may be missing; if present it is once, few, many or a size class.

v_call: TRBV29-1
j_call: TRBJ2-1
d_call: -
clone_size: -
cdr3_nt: TGCACAGGGATTATGTACAATGAGCAGTTCTTC
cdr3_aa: CTGIMYNEQFF

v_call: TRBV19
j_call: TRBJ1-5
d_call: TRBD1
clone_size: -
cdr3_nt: TGTGCCAGTAGTCGGGACAGGGGCTATCAGCCCCAGCATTTT
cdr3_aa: CASSRDRGYQPQHF

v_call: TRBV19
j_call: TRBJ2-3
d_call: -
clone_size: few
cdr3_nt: TGTGCCAGTAGTAAAAGACAGCGAGGCACAGATACGCAGTATTTT
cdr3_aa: CASSKRQRGTDTQYF

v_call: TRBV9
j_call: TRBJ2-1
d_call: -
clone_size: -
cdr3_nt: TGTGCCAGCAGCGTAGACCCCGAGGGCGGTGAGCAGTTCTTC
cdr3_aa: CASSVDPEGGEQFF

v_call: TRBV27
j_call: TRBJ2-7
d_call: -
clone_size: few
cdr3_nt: TGTGCCAGCAGTTCGGGCAACGCGGTCGAGCAGTACTTC
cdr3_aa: CASSSGNAVEQYF

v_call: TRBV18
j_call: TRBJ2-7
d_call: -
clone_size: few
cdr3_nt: TGTGCCAGCTCACCATACGTTCAGGGCGGCTACGAGCAGTACTTC
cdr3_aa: CASSPYVQGGYEQYF

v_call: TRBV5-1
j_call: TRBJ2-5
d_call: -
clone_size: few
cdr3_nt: TGCGCCAGCAGCTTAACTAGCACCCAAGAGACCCAGTACTTC
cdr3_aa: CASSLTSTQETQYF

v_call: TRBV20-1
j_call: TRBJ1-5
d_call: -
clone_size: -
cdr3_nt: TGCAGTGCTAGAGGGGGCAGGGGAGAGGGGCAGCCCCAGCATTTT
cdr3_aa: CSARGGRGEGQPQHF

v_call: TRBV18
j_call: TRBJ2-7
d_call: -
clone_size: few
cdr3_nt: TGTGCCAGCTCACCAAACGGCTACGAGCAGTACTTC
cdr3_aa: CASSPNGYEQYF

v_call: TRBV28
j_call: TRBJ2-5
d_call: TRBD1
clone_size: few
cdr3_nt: TGTGCCAGCAGTTTGTCCTGGTGGGGGACAGGTCAAGAGACCCAGTACTTC
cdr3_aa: CASSLSWWGTGQETQYF

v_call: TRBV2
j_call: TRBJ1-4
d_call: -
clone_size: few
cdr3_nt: TGTGCCAGCAGGGGTGAAAAACTGTTTTTT
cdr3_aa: CASRGEKLFF

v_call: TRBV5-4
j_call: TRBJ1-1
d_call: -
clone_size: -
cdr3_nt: TGTGCCAGCAGCCCAGAGTTAGGCGGTTACACTGAAGCTTTCTTT
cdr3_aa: CASSPELGGYTEAFF

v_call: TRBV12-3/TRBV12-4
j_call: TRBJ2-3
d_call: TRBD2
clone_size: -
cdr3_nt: TGTGCCAGCAGTTTAACTAGCGGGGCGGTCGGTACGCAGTATTTT
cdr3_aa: CASSLTSGAVGTQYF

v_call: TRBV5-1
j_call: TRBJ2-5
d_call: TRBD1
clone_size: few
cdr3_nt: TGCGCCAGCAGCGTGGGACAGGGACAAGAGACCCAGTACTTC
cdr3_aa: CASSVGQGQETQYF

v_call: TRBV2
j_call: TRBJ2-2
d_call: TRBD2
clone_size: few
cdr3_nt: TGTGCCAGCAGCCCTAGCGGTGCGAACACCGGGGAGCTGTTTTTT
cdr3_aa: CASSPSGANTGELFF

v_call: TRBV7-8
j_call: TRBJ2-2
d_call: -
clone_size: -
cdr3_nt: TGTGCCAGCAGCTTCGTCCGGACGCACAACACCGGGGAGCTGTTTTTT
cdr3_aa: CASSFVRTHNTGELFF

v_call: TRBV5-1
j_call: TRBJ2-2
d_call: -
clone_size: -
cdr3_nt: TGCGCCAGCAGCCCATCTGGGACAAGGAACACCGGGGAGCTGTTTTTT
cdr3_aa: CASSPSGTRNTGELFF

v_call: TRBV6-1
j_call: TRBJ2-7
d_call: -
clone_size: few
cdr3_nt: TGTGCCAGCTCCCGGGACTCGACCTACGAGCAGTACTTC
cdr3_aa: CASSRDSTYEQYF

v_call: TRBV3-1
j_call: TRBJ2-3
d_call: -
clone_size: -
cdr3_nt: TGTGCCAGCAGCCAAACTGCCTCAGATACGCAGTATTTT
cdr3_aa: CASSQTASDTQYF

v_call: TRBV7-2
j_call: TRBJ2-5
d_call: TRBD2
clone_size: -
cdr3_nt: TGTGCCAGCGGACTAGCGGGGGCGAGTGTTGGGACCCAGTACTTC
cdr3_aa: CASGLAGASVGTQYF

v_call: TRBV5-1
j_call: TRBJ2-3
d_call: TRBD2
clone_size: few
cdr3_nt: TGCGCCAGCAGCTTTTTAGCGGGGACTGTCGATACGCAGTATTTT
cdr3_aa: CASSFLAGTVDTQYF

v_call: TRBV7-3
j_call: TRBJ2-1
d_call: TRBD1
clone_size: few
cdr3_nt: TGTGCCAGCAGCTTAATAGGCTGGGGACAGGGTGACCAGCTCTCCTACAATGAGCAGTTCTTC
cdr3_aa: CASSLIGWGQGDQLSYNEQFF

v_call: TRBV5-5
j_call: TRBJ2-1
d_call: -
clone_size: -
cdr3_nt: TGTGCCAGCAGCCGGCACGACGGAGGGGAGCAGTTCTTC
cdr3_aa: CASSRHDGGEQFF

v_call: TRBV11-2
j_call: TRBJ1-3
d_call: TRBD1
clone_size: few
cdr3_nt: TGTGCCAGCAGCCCTGACAGGGGGCCAGGAAACACCATATATTTT
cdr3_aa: CASSPDRGPGNTIYF

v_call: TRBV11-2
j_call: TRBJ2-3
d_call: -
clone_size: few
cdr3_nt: TGTGCCAGCAGCTTAGACCCATCGGATACGCAGTATTTT
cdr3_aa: CASSLDPSDTQYF

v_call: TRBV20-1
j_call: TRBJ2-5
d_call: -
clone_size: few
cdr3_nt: TGCAGTGCTAGCCTTGGGCCCGAGACCCAGTACTTC
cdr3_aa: CSASLGPETQYF

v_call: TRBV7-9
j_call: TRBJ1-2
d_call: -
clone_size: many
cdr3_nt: TGTGCCAGCAGCTTAAGGGTTAACTATGGCTACACCTTC
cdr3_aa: CASSLRVNYGYTF

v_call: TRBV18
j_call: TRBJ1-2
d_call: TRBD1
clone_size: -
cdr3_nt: TGTGCCAGCTCACCACCCGCGACAGGGGGGAACTATGGCTACACCTTC
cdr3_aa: CASSPPATGGNYGYTF

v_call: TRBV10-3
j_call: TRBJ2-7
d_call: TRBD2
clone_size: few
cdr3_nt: TGTGCCATCAGCCATCCCGGGACTAGCTACGAGCAGTACTTC
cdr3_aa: CAISHPGTSYEQYF

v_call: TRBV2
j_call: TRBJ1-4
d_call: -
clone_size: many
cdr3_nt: TGTGCCAGCAGTGAAGCGCCCCTGGGAACTAATGAAAAACTGTTTTTT
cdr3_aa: CASSEAPLGTNEKLFF

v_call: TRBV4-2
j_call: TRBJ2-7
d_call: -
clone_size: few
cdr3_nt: TGTGCCAGCAGCCAAGGTTCACCGGACAGCTACGAGCAGTACTTC
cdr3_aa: CASSQGSPDSYEQYF

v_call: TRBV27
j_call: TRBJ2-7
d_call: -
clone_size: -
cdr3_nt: TGTGCCAGCAGTTTAGGTACAGGTAGCTCCTACGAGCAGTACTTC
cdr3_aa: CASSLGTGSSYEQYF

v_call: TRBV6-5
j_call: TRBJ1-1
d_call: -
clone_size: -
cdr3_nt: TGTGCCAGCGGCAAACAGGGGAACACTGAAGCTTTCTTT
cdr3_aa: CASGKQGNTEAFF

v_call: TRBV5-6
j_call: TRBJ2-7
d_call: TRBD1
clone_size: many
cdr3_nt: TGTGCCAGCAGCTTAGAGCCGGGACAGGGCTCCTACTTC
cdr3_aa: CASSLEPGQGSYF

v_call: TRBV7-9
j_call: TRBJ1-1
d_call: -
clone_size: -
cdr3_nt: TGTGCCAGCACCTTGGGAGGGTTGAACACTGAAGCTTTCTTT
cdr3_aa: CASTLGGLNTEAFF

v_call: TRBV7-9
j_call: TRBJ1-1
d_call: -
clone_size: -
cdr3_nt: TGTGCCATCCGGGGGGGCGTGGACACTGAAGCTTTCTTT
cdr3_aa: CAIRGGVDTEAFF

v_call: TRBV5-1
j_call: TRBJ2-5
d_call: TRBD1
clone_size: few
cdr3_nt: TGCGCCAGCAGCCTTGCCCCGGGACAGGCGCAAGAGACCCAGTACTTC
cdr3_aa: CASSLAPGQAQETQYF

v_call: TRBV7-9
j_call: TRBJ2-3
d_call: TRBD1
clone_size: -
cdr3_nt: TGTGCCAGCAGCTCCTTAGGTGGACAGGGCAGAGGAGATACGCAGTATTTT
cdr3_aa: CASSSLGGQGRGDTQYF

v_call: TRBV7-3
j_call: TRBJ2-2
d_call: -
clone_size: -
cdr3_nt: TGTGCCAGCAGCCCTACCGGGACCCCGAACACCGGGGAGCTGTTTTTT
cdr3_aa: CASSPTGTPNTGELFF

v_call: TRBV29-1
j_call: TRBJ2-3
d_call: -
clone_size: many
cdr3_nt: TGCAGCGCCGACCCAACGGCAGGCTACACAGATACGCAGTATTTT
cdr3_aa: CSADPTAGYTDTQYF

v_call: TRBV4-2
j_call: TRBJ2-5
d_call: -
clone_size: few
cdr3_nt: TGTGCCAGCAGCCAAGATTGGGGGGTGGAGACCCAGTACTTC
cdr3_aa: CASSQDWGVETQYF

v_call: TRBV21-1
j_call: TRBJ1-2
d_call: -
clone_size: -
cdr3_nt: TGTGCCAGCAGCTTTAACAGGGGTCGGGATCCATACTTC
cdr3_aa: CASSFNRGRDPYF

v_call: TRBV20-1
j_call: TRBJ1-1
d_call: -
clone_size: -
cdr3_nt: TGCAGTGCTAGCGACGGCCATGAAGCTTTCTTT
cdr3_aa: CSASDGHEAFF

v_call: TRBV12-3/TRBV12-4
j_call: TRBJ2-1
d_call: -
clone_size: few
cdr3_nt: TGTGCCAGCAGTTTGGGCCTGGGGGCCAATGAGCAGTTCTTC
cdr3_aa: CASSLGLGANEQFF

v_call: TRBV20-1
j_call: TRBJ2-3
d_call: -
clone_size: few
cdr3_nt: TGCAGTGCTCCTACTAGACGCACAGATACGCAGTATTTT
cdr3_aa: CSAPTRRTDTQYF

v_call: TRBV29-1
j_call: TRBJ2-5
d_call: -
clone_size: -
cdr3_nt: TGCAGCGTTAGTCCCCAGGTTCAAGAGACCCAGTACTTC
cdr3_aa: CSVSPQVQETQYF

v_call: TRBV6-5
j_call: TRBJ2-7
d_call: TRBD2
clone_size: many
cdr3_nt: TGTGCCAGCAGGGCGACGACTAGCGGGAAACGCGAGCAGTACTTC
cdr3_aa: CASRATTSGKREQYF

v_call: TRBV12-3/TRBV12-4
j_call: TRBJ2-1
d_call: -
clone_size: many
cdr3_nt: TGTGCCAGCAGTCGACAGGTCGGGGAGCAGTTCTTC
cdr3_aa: CASSRQVGEQFF

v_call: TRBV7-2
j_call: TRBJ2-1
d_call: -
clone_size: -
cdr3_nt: TGTGCCAGCAGCTCCCTACCCTCACTAGTGAATGAGCAGTTCTTC
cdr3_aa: CASSSLPSLVNEQFF

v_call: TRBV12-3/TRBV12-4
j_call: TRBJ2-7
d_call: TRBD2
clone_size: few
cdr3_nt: TGTGCCAGCAGTTTACGACTAGCGCTCTCCTACGAGCAGTACTTC
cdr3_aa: CASSLRLALSYEQYF

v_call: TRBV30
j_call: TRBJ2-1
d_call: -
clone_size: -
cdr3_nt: TGTGCCTGGAGTGTATTGCTCTCCTACAATGAGCAGTTCTTC
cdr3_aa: CAWSVLLSYNEQFF

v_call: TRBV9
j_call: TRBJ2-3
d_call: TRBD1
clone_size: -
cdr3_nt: TGTGCCAGCAGCGCTCAGACAGGGACGACGGCAGATACGCAGTATTTT
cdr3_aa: CASSAQTGTTADTQYF

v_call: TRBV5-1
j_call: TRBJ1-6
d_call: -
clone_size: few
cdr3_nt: TGCGCCAGCAGCTCCCAGGGCGGTGGGATTCCGGCCCTCCACTTT
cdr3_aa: CASSSQGGGIPALHF